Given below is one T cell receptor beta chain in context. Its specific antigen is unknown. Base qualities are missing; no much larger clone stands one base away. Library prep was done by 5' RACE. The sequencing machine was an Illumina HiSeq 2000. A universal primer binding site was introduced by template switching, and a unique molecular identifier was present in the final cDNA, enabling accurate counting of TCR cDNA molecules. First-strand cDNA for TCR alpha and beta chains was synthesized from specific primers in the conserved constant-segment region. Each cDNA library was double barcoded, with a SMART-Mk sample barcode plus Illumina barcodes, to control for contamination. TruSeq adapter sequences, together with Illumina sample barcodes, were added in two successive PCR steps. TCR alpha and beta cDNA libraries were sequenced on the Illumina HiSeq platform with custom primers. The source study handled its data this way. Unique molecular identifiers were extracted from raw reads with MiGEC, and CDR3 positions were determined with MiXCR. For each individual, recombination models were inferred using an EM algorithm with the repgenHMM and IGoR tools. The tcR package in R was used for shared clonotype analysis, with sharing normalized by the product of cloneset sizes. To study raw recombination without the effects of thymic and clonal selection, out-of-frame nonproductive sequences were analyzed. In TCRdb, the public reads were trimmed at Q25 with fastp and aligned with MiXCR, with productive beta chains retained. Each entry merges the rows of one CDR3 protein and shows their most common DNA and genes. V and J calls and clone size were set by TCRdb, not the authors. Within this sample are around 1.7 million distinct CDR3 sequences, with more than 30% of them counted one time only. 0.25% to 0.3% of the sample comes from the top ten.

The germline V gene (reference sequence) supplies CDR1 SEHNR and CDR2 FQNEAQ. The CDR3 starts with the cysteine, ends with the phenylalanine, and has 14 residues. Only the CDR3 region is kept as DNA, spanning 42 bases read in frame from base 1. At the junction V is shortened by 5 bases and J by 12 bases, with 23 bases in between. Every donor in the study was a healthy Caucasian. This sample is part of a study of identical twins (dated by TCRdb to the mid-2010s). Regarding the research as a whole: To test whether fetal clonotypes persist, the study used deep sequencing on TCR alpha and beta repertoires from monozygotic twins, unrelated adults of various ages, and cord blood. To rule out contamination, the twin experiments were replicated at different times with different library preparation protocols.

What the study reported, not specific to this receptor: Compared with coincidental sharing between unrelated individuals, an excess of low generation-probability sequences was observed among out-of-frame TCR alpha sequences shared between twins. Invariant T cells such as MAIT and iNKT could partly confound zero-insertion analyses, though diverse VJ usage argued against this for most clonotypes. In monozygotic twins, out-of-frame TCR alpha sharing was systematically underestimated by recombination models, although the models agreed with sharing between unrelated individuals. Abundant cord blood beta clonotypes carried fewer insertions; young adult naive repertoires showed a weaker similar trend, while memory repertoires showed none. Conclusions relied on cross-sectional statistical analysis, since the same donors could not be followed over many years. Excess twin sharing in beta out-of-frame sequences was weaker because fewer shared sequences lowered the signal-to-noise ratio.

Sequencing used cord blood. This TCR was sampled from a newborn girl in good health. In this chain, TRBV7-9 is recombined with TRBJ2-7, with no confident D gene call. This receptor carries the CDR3 CASSKNITSNIRYF. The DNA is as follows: TGTGCCAGCAGCAAAAACATCACCTCAAACATTCGGTACTTC.